Below are 7 T cell receptor beta chains sequenced from a single sample in a study of cytomegalovirus exposure and HLA in healthy donors. The primer mix had 60 Vbeta and 13 Jbeta primers. Data came from immunoSEQ multiplex PCR; TCRdb stores just in-frame clones and leaves some out. The sample holds 130,000 to 150,000 clones, over 60% seen once. Source material: PBMCs. The receptors shown here come from a young woman in good health and CMV-seronegative.

The rearrangement links TRBV4-3 to TRBJ1-2; TRBD1 matches at 7 bases. In germline, CDR1 is LGHNA, CDR2 YSLEER. The CDR3 covers 16 residues. V was clipped by 0 bases and J by 4 bases; unmatched bases: 8. CDR3 bases: TGCGCCAGCAGCCAAGATAGAGACAGGGTGAGCTATGGCTACACCTTC. Protein product: CASSQDRDRVSYGYTF.

V and J are TRBV15 and TRBJ2-3; 12 nucleotides line up with TRBD1. Trimming cost V 1 base and J 5 bases; bases outside gene matches: 4. The CDR3 is made up of 16 amino acids. From germline, CDR1 is LNHNV and CDR2 YYDKDF (reference sequence). CDR3 bases: TGTGCCACCAGCAGAGGGGACAGGGGGCGTGTAGATACGCAGTATTTT. It yields the protein CATSRGDRGRVDTQYF. The full variable domain, in which reference TRBV15 and TRBJ2-3 provide the parts outside the CDR3, is DAMVIQNPRYQVTQFGKPVTLSCSQTLNHNVMYWYQQKSSQAPKLLFHYYDKDFNNEADTPDNFQSRRPNTSFCFLDIRSPGLGDTAMYLCATSRGDRGRVDTQYFGPGTRLTVL.

The J gene is TRBJ1-4, the V gene TRBV30; D call uncertain. This CDR3 contains 11 residues. Germline values: CDR1 GTSNPN, CDR2 SVGIG (reference sequence). V was trimmed by 2 bases and J by 8 bases, leaving 6 bases between them. CDR3 sequence (DNA): TGTGCCTGGAGTACAGTCGAAAAACTGTTTTTT. Translating gives CAWSTVEKLFF.

This chain uses TRBV7-3 with TRBJ2-7, with TRBD1 matching 10 bases. The germline V gene encodes CDR1 SGHTA and CDR2 FQGTGA. The junction had 6 bases not matched to a gene; V was cut back by 0 bases and J by 4 bases. The CDR3 consists of 16 residues. The CDR3 nucleotides read TGTGCCAGCAGCTTAACCGTGGGACAGGGGTTGTACGAGCAGTACTTC. This sequence encodes CASSLTVGQGLYEQYF.

The genes are TRBV5-6 and TRBJ2-7; D uncertain. V gave up 3 bases and J gave up 3 bases, with 7 bases separating them. CDR3 length equals 12 residues. CDR1 SGHDT and CDR2 YYEEEE come from the germline V gene. CDR3 sequence reads: CASSSHVYEQYF. The CDR3 bases are TGTGCCAGCAGCTCCCATGTCTACGAGCAGTACTTC.

This rearrangement joins TRBV6-1 to TRBJ2-7, with 8 bases that match TRBD1. V lost 0 bases and J lost 13; bases outside the gene matches: 2. The germline gives CDR1 MNHNS, CDR2 SASEGT. The CDR3 is 11 amino acids. CDR3 protein: CASSEAQGAYF. The CDR3 DNA reads as TGTGCCAGCAGTGAAGCGCAGGGGGCATACTTC.

The rearrangement uses TRBV14 and TRBJ2-6; the D gene is possibly TRBD2 (5 bases). CDR3 length equals 17 residues. The germline V gene encodes CDR1 SGHDN and CDR2 FVKESK. V lost 5 bases, J lost 1 base, and 15 bases lay in between. The DNA of the CDR3 is TGTGCCAGCAGCACTCGACGGGGTGTATCTGGGGCCAACGTCCTGACTTTC. It yields the protein CASSTRRGVSGANVLTF.